This T cell receptor beta chain is from a study of cytomegalovirus exposure and HLA in healthy donors. Study-wide findings and caveats: In a later analysis, most CMV-associated TCR beta chains appeared HLA-restricted. The classifier was said to identify cytomegalovirus status with high specificity and sensitivity.

The study ran its PCR with 60 Vbeta and 13 Jbeta primers. The assay was immunoSEQ multiplex PCR, and TCRdb's table has in-frame clones only and misses some. The sample contains 110,000 or so clones, about 86% of which appear only once. CDR1 MNHNS and CDR2 SASEGT come from the germline V gene. The CDR3 has 14 amino acids. V was shortened by 9 bases and J by 3 bases, with 18 bases between the two germline ends. Turning to this clone: Its cognate antigen is unknown.

The chain has TRBV6-1 and TRBJ2-7, with D possibly matching TRBD1 (6 bases). The source material was PBMCs. This clonotype was obtained from a woman between 40 and 50 years old in good health and CMV-seronegative. The CDR3 nucleotides read TGTGCCAGTAAAATTAATGTACAGGGCTACGAGCAGTACTTC. Translation: CASKINVQGYEQYF.